Listed below are T cell receptor beta chains from one sample, sequenced in a study of OX40 agonist ivuxolimab in advanced cancers. Clones were read by immunoSEQ multiplex PCR, and TCRdb kept only the in-frame ones, dropping some. The repertoire holds just under 20,000 clones, with 80% to 90% as singletons. The sample consisted of CD4+ or CD8+ T cells sorted from blood, taken in a trial of the OX40 agonist ivuxolimab. Every receptor here comes from an adult with an advanced solid tumor such as melanoma, head and neck, liver or kidney cancer. The CDR3 runs from the conserved cysteine through the conserved F or W. A D gene is named only where the DNA matches it firmly. Expanded clones are given a class, and other clones once, few, many or no size at all.

>-|TRBJ1-1|13|-|TRBV2
CASTLGRGGEAFF
TGTGCCAGCACCCTAGGGAGGGGGGGTGAAGCTTTCTTT
>-|TRBJ2-7|15|-|TRBV1
CTSSQLSAPSYEQYF
TGCACCAGCAGCCAACTATCAGCCCCTTCCTACGAGCAGTACTTC
>-|TRBJ2-7|14|-|TRBV7-9
CASSPWGRSYEQYF
TGTGCCAGCAGCCCATGGGGACGGTCCTACGAGCAGTACTTC
>-|TRBJ2-7|15|TRBD2|TRBV18
CASSPLAGGPYEQYF
TGTGCCAGCTCCCCACTAGCGGGAGGGCCCTACGAGCAGTACTTC
>-|TRBJ1-6|15|-|TRBV2
CASTPDGIYNSPLHF
TGTGCCAGCACCCCCGACGGAATCTATAATTCACCCCTCCACTTT
>-|TRBJ2-1|15|TRBD1|TRBV28
CASSPLTGGYNEQFF
TGTGCCAGCAGTCCCCTCACAGGGGGGTACAATGAGCAGTTCTTC
>-|TRBJ1-1|13|-|TRBV6-5
CASSYSRETRAFF
TGTGCCAGCAGTTACTCGAGGGAAACCAGAGCTTTCTTT
>-|TRBJ1-6|14|TRBD1|TRBV18
CASHLDRGNSPLHF
TGTGCCAGTCACCTTGACAGGGGTAATTCACCCCTCCACTTT
>-|TRBJ2-5|15|TRBD1|TRBV9
CASSVEQGAGRSQYF
TGTGCCAGCAGCGTAGAACAGGGGGCCGGGAGGTCCCAGTACTTC
>-|TRBJ2-7|14|-|TRBV5-4
CASSLIGTTYEQYF
TGTGCCAGCAGCTTGATAGGTACCACCTACGAGCAGTACTTC
>-|TRBJ2-5|14|-|TRBV28
CASTTRGSTETQYF
TGTGCCAGCACCACAAGAGGTAGCACAGAGACCCAGTACTTC
>once|TRBJ2-5|13|-|TRBV7-3
CASSSDYQETQYF
TGTGCCAGCAGCTCGGACTACCAAGAGACCCAGTACTTC
>-|TRBJ1-1|13|-|TRBV29-1
CSVDRQTNTEAFF
TGCAGCGTTGACAGACAAACCAACACTGAAGCTTTCTTT
>-|TRBJ2-5|15|-|TRBV18
CASSPPGTVQETQYF
TGTGCCAGCTCACCACCGGGGACGGTGCAAGAGACCCAGTACTTC
>-|TRBJ2-4|19|TRBD1|TRBV11-2
CASSLGQGAILLAKNIQYF
TGTGCCAGCAGCTTAGGGCAGGGGGCGATTTTACTAGCCAAAAACATTCAGTACTTC
>-|TRBJ2-5|14|TRBD2|TRBV2
CASTLAGAQETQYF
TGTGCCAGCACACTAGCGGGGGCCCAAGAGACCCAGTACTTC
>-|TRBJ1-1|16|-|TRBV19
CASIPTSTGPRAEAFF
TGTGCCAGTATTCCCACGTCAACAGGGCCGAGGGCTGAAGCTTTCTTT
>-|TRBJ1-1|15|-|TRBV18
CASSPRTAMNTEAFF
TGTGCCAGCTCACCAAGGACAGCCATGAACACTGAAGCTTTCTTT
>-|TRBJ1-2|15|-|TRBV30
CAWKVKGIPNYGYTF
TGTGCCTGGAAGGTAAAGGGGATACCTAACTATGGCTACACCTTC
>-|TRBJ2-7|15|TRBD2|TRBV7-7
CASSPRLAGPYEQYF
TGTGCCAGCAGCCCCCGACTAGCGGGCCCCTACGAGCAGTACTTC
>-|TRBJ1-2|14|-|TRBV18
CASSTGTIGYGYTF
TGTGCCAGCTCTACCGGGACAATCGGCTATGGCTACACCTTC
>-|TRBJ2-7|12|-|TRBV6-5
CASGRGLYEQYF
TGTGCCAGCGGGCGGGGTTTGTACGAGCAGTACTTC
>-|TRBJ2-1|16|TRBD2|TRBV9
CASSGNLAVSYNEQFF
TGTGCCAGCAGCGGCAACCTAGCGGTCTCCTACAATGAGCAGTTCTTC
>-|TRBJ2-3|11|-|TRBV5-4
CASGSTDTQYF
TGTGCCAGCGGCAGCACAGATACGCAGTATTTT